This record covers a single T cell receptor (beta chain). The sample belongs to a study of blood T cell repertoires in COVID-19. Study as a whole: COVID-19 samples collected from the United States, Italy and Spain covered acute and convalescent phases. Sample material is recorded as cDNA or gDNA derived from T cells, B-cell-depleted T cells, or PBMCs.

The CDR3 sequence is 15 residues long. Germline V gene lookup returns CDR1 SGHVS and CDR2 FNYEAQ. J lost 9 bases, V lost 5 bases, and 12 bases had no gene match. As processed by the authors: Reference gene primer amplification yielded estimated nucleated cell counts. Sequencing used immunoSEQ multiplex PCR; TCRdb keeps in-frame clones, though not all of them. That table furnishes V, J and clone size, whereas the DNA furnished D and trimming. The sample consists of some 150,000 clones, more than 80% of them appearing once. The receptor was isolated from a middle-aged woman with acute or convalescent COVID-19. Sequencing was done on a sample of peripheral blood. The chain is built from TRBV7-6 and TRBJ2-2; 7 positions match TRBD1. The CDR3 bases are TGTGCCAGCAGCCGGGACAGAGGGTATGGCAGGGAGCTGTTTTTT. As protein: CASSRDRGYGRELFF.